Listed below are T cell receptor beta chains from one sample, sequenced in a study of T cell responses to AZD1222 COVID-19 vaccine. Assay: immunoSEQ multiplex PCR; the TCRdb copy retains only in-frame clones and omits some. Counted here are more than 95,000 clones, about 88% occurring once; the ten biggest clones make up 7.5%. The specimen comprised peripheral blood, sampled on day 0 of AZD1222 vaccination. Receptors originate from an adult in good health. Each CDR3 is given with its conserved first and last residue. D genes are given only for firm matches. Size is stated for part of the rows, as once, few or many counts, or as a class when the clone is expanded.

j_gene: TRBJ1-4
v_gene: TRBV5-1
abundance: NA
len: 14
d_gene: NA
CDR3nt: TGCGCCAGCAGCTTGGGACGGAATAATGAAAAACTGTTTTTT
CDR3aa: CASSLGRNNEKLFF

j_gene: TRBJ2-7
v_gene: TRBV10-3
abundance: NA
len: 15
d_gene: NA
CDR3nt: TGTGCCATCAGTGATGGGGAGACAGCCTCCTACGAGCAGTACTTC
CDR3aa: CAISDGETASYEQYF

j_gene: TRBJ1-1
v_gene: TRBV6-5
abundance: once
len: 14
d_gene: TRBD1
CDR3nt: TGTGCCAGCAGTTACCCGGGACAGGGTGGGACAGCTTTCTTT
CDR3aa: CASSYPGQGGTAFF

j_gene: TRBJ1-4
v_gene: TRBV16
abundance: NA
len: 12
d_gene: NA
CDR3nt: TGTGCCAGCAGCCAATGGGCTGAAAAACTGTTTTTT
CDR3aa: CASSQWAEKLFF

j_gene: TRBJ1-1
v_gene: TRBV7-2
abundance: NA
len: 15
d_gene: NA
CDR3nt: TGTGCCAGCAGCCTACCAGGTGGGAGCGGCACTGAAGCTTTCTTT
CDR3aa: CASSLPGGSGTEAFF

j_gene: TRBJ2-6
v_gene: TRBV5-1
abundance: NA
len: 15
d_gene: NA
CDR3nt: TGCGCCAGCAGCTTGGCCGAATCTGGGGCCAACGTCCTGACTTTC
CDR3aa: CASSLAESGANVLTF

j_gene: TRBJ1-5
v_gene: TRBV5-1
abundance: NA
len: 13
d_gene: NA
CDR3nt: TGCGCCAGCAGCTCGGGCCCCAATCAGCCCCAGCATTTT
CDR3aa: CASSSGPNQPQHF

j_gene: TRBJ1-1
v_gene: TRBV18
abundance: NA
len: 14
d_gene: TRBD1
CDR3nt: TGTGCCAGCTCTTCCGGGACAGAGAACACTGAAGCTTTCTTT
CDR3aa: CASSSGTENTEAFF

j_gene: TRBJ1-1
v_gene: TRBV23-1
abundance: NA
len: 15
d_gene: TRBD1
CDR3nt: TGCGCCAGCAGGATAAGACAGGGGTCTACCACTGAAGCTTTCTTT
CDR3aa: CASRIRQGSTTEAFF

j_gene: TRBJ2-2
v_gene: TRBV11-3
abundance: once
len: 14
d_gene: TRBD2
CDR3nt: TGTGCCAGCAGCTTTAGCGGGGGTAGCGGGGAGCTGTTTTTT
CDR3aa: CASSFSGGSGELFF

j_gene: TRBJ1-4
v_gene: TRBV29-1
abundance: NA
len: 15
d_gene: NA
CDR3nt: TGCAGCGTTGAAGTTGAGGGGGTCGGCACAGAAAAACTGTTTTTT
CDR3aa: CSVEVEGVGTEKLFF

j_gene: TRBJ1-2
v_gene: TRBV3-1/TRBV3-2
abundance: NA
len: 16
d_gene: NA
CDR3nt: TGTGCCAGCAGCCAAGACGGAGGGTCTCGGACCTATGGCTACACCTTC
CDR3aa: CASSQDGGSRTYGYTF

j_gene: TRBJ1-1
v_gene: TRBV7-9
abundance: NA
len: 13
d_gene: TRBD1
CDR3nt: TGTGCCAGCAGCTTAAAGGGGGCTCGAGAAGCTTTCTTT
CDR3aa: CASSLKGAREAFF

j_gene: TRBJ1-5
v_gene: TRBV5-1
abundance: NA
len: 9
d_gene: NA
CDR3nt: TGCGCCAGCTTTCAGCCCCAGCATTTT
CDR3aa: CASFQPQHF